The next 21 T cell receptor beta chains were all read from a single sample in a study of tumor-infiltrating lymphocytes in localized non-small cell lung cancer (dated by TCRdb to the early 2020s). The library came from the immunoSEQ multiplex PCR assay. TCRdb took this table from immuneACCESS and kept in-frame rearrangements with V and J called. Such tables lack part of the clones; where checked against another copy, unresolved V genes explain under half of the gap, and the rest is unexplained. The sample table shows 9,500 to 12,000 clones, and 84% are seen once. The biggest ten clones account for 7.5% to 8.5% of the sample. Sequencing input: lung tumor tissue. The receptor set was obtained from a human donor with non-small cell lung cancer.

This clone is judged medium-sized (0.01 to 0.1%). The CDR3, as DNA: TGCGCCAGCAGATCGGGGACAGTAGGCACCGGGGAGCTGTTTTTT. This encodes CASRSGTVGTGELFF. The rearrangement joins TRBV5-1 to TRBJ2-2; 7 bases are a match to TRBD1. The CDR3 sequence is 15 residues long. Germline CDR1 SGHRS, CDR2 YFSETQ. J gave up 4 bases and V 5 bases, and 8 bases lay outside the gene matches.

Written as DNA, the CDR3 is TGTGCCAGCAGTTCCATGATAGAGACAGGGGTTGGCGAGCAGTACTTC. Residues: CASSSMIETGVGEQYF. The J gene is TRBJ2-7, the V gene TRBV27; 8 bases map to TRBD1. V was pared by 4 bases and J by 6 bases, with 14 bases of the junction left unmatched. This CDR3 spans 16 amino acids. In germline, CDR1 is MNHEY, CDR2 SMNVEV (reference sequence).

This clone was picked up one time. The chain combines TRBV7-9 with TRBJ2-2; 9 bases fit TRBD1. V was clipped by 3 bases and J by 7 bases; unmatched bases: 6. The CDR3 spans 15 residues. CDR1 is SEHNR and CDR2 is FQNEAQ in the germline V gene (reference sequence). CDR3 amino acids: CASSFAGTGIGELFF. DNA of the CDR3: TGTGCCAGCAGCTTCGCCGGGACAGGGATCGGGGAGCTGTTTTTT. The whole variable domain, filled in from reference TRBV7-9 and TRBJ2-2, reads DTGVSQNPRHKITKRGQNVTFRCDPISEHNRLYWYRQTLGQGPEFLTYFQNEAQLEKSRLLSDRFSAERPKGSFSTLEIQRTEQGDSAMYLCASSFAGTGIGELFFGEGSRLTVL.

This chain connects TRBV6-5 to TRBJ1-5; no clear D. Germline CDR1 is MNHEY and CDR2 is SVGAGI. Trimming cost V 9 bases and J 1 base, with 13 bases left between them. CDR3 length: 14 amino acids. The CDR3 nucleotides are TGTGCCAGTTCGGCGGGCGGAAGCAATCAGCCCCAGCATTTT. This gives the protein CASSAGGSNQPQHF.

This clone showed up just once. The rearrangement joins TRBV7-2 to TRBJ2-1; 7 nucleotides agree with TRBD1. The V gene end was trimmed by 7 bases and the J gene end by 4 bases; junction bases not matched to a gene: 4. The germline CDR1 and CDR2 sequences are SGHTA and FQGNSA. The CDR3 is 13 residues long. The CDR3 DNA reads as TGTGCCAGCACGCGGACAGGTTACAATGAGCAGTTCTTC. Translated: CASTRTGYNEQFF.

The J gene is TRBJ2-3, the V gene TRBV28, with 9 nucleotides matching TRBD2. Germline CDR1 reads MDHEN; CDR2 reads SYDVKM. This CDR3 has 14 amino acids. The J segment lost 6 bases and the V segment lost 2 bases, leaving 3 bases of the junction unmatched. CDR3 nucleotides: TGTGCCAGCAGTTTAGTAGCGGGAGTCGATACGCAGTATTTT. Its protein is CASSLVAGVDTQYF.

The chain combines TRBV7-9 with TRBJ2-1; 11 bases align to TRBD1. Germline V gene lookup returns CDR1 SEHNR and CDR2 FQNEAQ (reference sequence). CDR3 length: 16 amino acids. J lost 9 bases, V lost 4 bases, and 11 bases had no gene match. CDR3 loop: CASSYNRDRGVSEQFF. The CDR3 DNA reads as TGTGCCAGCAGCTATAACCGGGACAGGGGGGTGAGTGAGCAGTTCTTC.

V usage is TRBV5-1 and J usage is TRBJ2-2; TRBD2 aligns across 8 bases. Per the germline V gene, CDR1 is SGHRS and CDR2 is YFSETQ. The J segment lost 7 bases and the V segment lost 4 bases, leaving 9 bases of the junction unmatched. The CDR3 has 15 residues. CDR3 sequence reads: CASSPAGTSGGELFF. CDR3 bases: TGCGCCAGCAGCCCGGCCGGGACTAGTGGCGGGGAGCTGTTTTTT.

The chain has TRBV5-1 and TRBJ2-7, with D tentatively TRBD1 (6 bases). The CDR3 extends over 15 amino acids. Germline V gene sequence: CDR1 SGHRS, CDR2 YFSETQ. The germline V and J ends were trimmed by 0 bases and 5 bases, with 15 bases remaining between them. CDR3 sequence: CASSLVGQGSNEQYF. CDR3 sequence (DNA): TGCGCCAGCAGCTTGGTAGGGCAGGGGAGCAACGAGCAGTACTTC.

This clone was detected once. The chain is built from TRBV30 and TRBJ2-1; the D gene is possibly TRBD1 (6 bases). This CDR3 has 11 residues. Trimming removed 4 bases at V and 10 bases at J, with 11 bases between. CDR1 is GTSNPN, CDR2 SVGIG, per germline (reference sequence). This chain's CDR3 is CAWTAGGEQFF. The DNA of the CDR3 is TGTGCCTGGACCGCTGGGGGCGAGCAGTTCTTC.

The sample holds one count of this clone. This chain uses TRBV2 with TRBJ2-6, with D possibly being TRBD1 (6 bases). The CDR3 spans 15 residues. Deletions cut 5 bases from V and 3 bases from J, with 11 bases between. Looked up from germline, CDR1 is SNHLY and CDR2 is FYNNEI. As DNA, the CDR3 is TGTGCCAGCAGTAAAGGGGGAATTGGGGCCAACGTCCTGACTTTC. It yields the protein CASSKGGIGANVLTF.

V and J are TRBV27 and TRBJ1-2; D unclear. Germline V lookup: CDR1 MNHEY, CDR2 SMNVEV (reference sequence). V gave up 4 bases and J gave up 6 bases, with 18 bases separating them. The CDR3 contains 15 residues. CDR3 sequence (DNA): TGTGCCAGCAGTTCCGGGGTCCACACGGCGGATGGCTACACCTTC. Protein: CASSSGVHTADGYTF.

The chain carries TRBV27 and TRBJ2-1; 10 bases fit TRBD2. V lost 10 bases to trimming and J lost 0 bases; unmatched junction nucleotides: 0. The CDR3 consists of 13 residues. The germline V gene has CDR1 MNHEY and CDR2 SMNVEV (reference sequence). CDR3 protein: CATSGSSYNEQFF. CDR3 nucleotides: TGTGCCACTAGCGGGAGCTCCTACAATGAGCAGTTCTTC.

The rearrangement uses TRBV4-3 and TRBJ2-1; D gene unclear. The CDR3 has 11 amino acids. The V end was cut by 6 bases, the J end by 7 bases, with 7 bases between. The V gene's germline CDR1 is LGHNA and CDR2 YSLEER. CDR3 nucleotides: TGCGCCAGCAGGTCAATGAATGAGCAGTTCTTC. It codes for CASRSMNEQFF.

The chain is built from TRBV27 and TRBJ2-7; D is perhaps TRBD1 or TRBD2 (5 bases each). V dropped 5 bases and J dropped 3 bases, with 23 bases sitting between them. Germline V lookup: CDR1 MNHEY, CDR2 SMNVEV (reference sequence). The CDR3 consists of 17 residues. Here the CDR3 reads CASSPYAAGTSLYEQYF. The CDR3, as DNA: TGTGCCAGCAGTCCTTATGCAGCCGGGACCTCACTCTACGAGCAGTACTTC.

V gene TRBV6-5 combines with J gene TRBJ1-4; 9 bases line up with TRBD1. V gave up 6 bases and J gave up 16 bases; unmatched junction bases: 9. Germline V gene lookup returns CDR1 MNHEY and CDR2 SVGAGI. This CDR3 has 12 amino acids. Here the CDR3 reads CASSPTGGDAFF. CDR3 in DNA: TGTGCCAGCAGCCCTACAGGGGGCGATGCGTTTTTT.

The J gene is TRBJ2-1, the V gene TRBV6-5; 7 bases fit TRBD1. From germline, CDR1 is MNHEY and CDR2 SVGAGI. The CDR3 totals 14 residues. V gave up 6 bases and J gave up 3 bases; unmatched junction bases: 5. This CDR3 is CASRVDRFYNEQFF. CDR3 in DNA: TGTGCCAGCAGAGTGGACAGGTTCTACAATGAGCAGTTCTTC.

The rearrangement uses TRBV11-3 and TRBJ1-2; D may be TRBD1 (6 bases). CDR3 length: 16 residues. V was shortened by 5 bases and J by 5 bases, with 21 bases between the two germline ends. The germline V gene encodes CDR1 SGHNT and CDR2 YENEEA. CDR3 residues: CASSEEGRGNQYGYTF. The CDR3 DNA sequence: TGTGCCAGCAGCGAGGAGGGCAGGGGAAATCAGTATGGCTACACCTTC.

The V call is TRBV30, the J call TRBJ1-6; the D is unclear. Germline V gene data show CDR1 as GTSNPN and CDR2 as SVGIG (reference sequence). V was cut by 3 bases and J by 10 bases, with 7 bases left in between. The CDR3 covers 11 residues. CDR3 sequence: CAWRRRSPLHF. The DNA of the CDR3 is TGTGCCTGGAGGAGGCGATCACCCCTCCACTTT. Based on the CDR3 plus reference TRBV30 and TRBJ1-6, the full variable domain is SQTIHQWPATLVQPVGSPLSLECTVEGTSNPNLYWYRQAAGRGLQLLFYSVGIGQISSEVPQNLSASRPQDRQFILSSKKLLLSDSGFYLCAWRRRSPLHFGNGTRLTVT.

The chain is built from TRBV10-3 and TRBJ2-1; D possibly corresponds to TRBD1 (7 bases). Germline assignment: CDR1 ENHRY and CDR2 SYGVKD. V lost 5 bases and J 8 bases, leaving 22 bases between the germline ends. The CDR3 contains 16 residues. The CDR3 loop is CAISRLHGGGGYEQFF. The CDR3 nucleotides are TGTGCCATCAGTCGGCTCCACGGAGGGGGCGGGTATGAGCAGTTCTTC.

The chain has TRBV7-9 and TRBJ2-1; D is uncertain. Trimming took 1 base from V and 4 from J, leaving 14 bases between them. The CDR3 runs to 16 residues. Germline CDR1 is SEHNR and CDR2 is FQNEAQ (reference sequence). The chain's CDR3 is CASSLGQRIRYNEQFF. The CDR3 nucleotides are TGTGCCAGCAGCTTAGGTCAACGGATTAGATACAATGAGCAGTTCTTC.